A single sample is the source of the 25 T cell receptor beta chains below, sequenced in a study of blood T cell repertoires in COVID-19. Data came from immunoSEQ multiplex PCR; TCRdb stores just in-frame clones and leaves some out. The sample includes just over 250,000 clones, around 86% of them seen just once. Sequenced: peripheral blood. The receptors derive from a man aged 35 to 55 who had recovered from COVID-19.

The gene calls are TRBV3-1 (or the pseudogene TRBV3-2) and TRBJ1-6; tentative D call: TRBD1 (6 bases). The CDR3 is 15 residues long. Per germline, CDR1 LGHDT and CDR2 YNNKEL (reference sequence). The V end lost 4 bases, the J end lost 10 bases, and 17 bases lay between the germline ends. CDR3 sequence (DNA): TGTGCCAGCAGCCCAGGGGTAGGTAGGGGGTCACCCCTCCACTTT. Encoded protein: CASSPGVGRGSPLHF.

The chain combines TRBV15 with TRBJ1-2; D might be TRBD1 (5 bases). V was clipped by 3 bases and J by 8 bases, with 13 bases between them. Germline CDR1 and CDR2: LNHNV and YYDKDF (reference sequence). This CDR3 spans 13 amino acids. The chain's CDR3 is CATSSLLAGGYTF. CDR3 nucleotide sequence: TGTGCCACCAGCAGTCTACTCGCAGGGGGCTACACCTTC.

The genes are TRBV19 and TRBJ2-7, with a tentative D call TRBD1 (6 bases). The germline V gene has CDR1 LNHDA and CDR2 SQIVND (reference sequence). This CDR3 comprises 15 residues. V was cut by 4 bases and J by 4 bases, with 17 bases left in between. The CDR3 reads CASSTVWQGRYEQYF. In DNA, the CDR3 is TGTGCCAGTAGTACCGTGTGGCAGGGGCGGTACGAGCAGTACTTC.

This clone was seen just once. The chain couples TRBV10-3 to TRBJ2-3; 10 positions agree with TRBD2. Germline V gives CDR1 ENHRY, CDR2 SYGVKD. The J segment lost 9 bases and the V segment lost 6 bases, leaving 15 bases of the junction unmatched. This CDR3 is 16 amino acids long. In nucleotides, the CDR3 is TGTGCCATCAGCCTTGAAGCGGGAGGGCCGATACGGACGCAGTATTTT. Translation gives CAISLEAGGPIRTQYF.

The V gene is TRBV5-6, the J gene TRBJ1-6; 9 bases are a match to TRBD1. This CDR3 is 15 amino acids long. Germline lookup yields CDR1 SGHDT and CDR2 YYEEEE. With 4 bases clipped from V and 7 bases from J, the junction kept 6 bases outside the gene matches. The CDR3 nucleotides read TGTGCCAGCAGCGCGACGACAGGGGGGAATTCACCCCTCCACTTT. As protein: CASSATTGGNSPLHF. Looking up the rest from reference TRBV5-6 and TRBJ1-6 gives the full variable domain: DAGVTQSPTHLIKTRGQQVTLRCSPKSGHDTVSWYQQALGQGPQFIFQYYEEEERQRGNFPDRFSGHQFPNYSSELNVNALLLGDSALYLCASSATTGGNSPLHFGNGTRLTVT.

The chain uses TRBV4-1 and TRBJ2-3; D gene ambiguous. The germline CDR1 and CDR2 sequences are MGHRA and YSYEKL. The CDR3 contains 18 residues. Trimming removed 0 bases at V and 2 bases at J, with 18 bases between. The CDR3 spells CASSQDLHQADATDTQYF. CDR3 sequence (DNA): TGCGCCAGCAGCCAAGATCTCCACCAGGCCGACGCCACAGATACGCAGTATTTT.

Only a few counts were recorded for this clone. This chain uses TRBV6-1 with TRBJ2-3; 9 nucleotides agree with TRBD2. CDR3 length: 16 amino acids. Losses at the gene ends were 2 bases for V and 0 bases for J; bases not matched to a gene: 3. Per the germline V gene, CDR1 is MNHNS and CDR2 is SASEGT. CDR3 residues: CASSEIAGVSTDTQYF. The CDR3 nucleotides read TGTGCCAGCAGTGAAATAGCGGGGGTCAGCACAGATACGCAGTATTTT.

The chain is built from TRBV7-9 and TRBJ2-1, with TRBD2 matching over 11 bases. The trim removed 3 bases at V and 4 bases at J, leaving 5 bases unmatched. Germline CDR1 is SEHNR and CDR2 is FQNEAQ (reference sequence). The CDR3 is 16 amino acids. The CDR3, as DNA: TGTGCCAGCAGCTTCCTTCTAGCGGGAGGATACAATGAGCAGTTCTTC. Its protein is CASSFLLAGGYNEQFF. Full variable domain (rest looked up from reference TRBV7-9 and TRBJ2-1): DTGVSQNPRHKITKRGQNVTFRCDPISEHNRLYWYRQTLGQGPEFLTYFQNEAQLEKSRLLSDRFSAERPKGSFSTLEIQRTEQGDSAMYLCASSFLLAGGYNEQFFGPGTRLTVL.

The chain recombines TRBV9 with TRBJ2-5; 11 nucleotides align to TRBD2. The CDR3 is 15 amino acids. Germline V CDR1 and CDR2: SGDLS, YYNGEE. Unmatched junction bases numbered 5, after V lost 2 bases and J lost 5 bases. CDR3 loop: CASSVSGRAGETQYF. In DNA form, the CDR3 reads TGTGCCAGCAGCGTTAGCGGGAGGGCCGGGGAGACCCAGTACTTC.

The genes are TRBV3-1 (or the pseudogene TRBV3-2) and TRBJ2-2, with TRBD2 matching 7 bases. V was clipped by 1 base and J by 7 bases; unmatched bases: 3. The germline V gene has CDR1 LGHDT and CDR2 YNNKEL (reference sequence). The CDR3 is 14 amino acids. CDR3 sequence: CASSQAGGVGELFF. The CDR3 DNA reads as TGTGCCAGCAGCCAAGCGGGGGGTGTCGGGGAGCTGTTTTTT.

The CDR3 DNA reads TGTGCCAGCAGCAGGGGCTTCTACCGGCCCCAGCATTTT. Residues: CASSRGFYRPQHF. The gene calls are TRBV2 and TRBJ1-5, with a tentative D call TRBD1 (6 bases). The length of the CDR3 is 13 residues. V was cut by 6 bases and J by 9 bases, with 15 bases left in between. In germline, CDR1 is SNHLY, CDR2 FYNNEI.

This chain connects TRBV28 to TRBJ2-1; 11 bases align to TRBD2. The CDR3 is 14 residues long. Trimming at V came to 8 bases and at J to 10 bases, leaving 10 bases not matched to a gene. Germline CDR1 MDHEN, CDR2 SYDVKM. CDR3 bases: TGTGCCAGCTTTCCGACTAGCGGGATCGCCGAGCAGTTCTTC. This sequence encodes CASFPTSGIAEQFF.

The chain combines TRBV19 with TRBJ1-4; the match to TRBD1 covers 7 bases. The CDR3 sequence is 15 residues long. V trimming: 4 bases; J trimming: 7 bases; junction bases outside the gene matches: 9. Germline CDR1 and CDR2: LNHDA and SQIVND (reference sequence). The CDR3 DNA sequence: TGTGCCAGTAGTACCTCGACAGGGCGGGGTGAAAAACTGTTTTTT. It codes for CASSTSTGRGEKLFF. Full variable domain (rest looked up from reference TRBV19 and TRBJ1-4): DGGITQSPKYLFRKEGQNVTLSCEQNLNHDAMYWYRQDPGQGLRLIYYSQIVNDFQKGDIAEGYSVSREKKESFPLTVTSAQKNPTAFYLCASSTSTGRGEKLFFGSGTQLSVL.

J is TRBJ2-5 and V is TRBV2; 7 nucleotides align to TRBD2. Germline trimming cut 2 bases from V and 4 bases from J; bases unmatched to any gene: 19. Germline values: CDR1 SNHLY, CDR2 FYNNEI. The CDR3 is 19 residues long. The CDR3 sequence is CASSEKAPLRRGRGETQYF. DNA of the CDR3: TGTGCCAGCAGTGAAAAGGCCCCCCTTCGGCGGGGGAGAGGAGAGACCCAGTACTTC.

This rearrangement joins TRBV13 to TRBJ2-7; 8 positions agree with TRBD1. Germline V CDR1 and CDR2: PRHDT, FYEKMQ (reference sequence). The junction had 8 bases not matched to a gene; V was cut back by 5 bases and J by 2 bases. This CDR3 region has 15 residues. CDR3 in DNA: TGTGCCAGCAGCCTAAAGTCGGGACAGGCCTACGAGCAGTACTTC. It encodes CASSLKSGQAYEQYF.

This chain links TRBV7-9 with TRBJ1-1; D remains ambiguous. The CDR3 runs to 14 residues. V was pared by 5 bases and J by 1 base, with 11 bases between. Germline V gives CDR1 SEHNR, CDR2 FQNEAQ (reference sequence). The CDR3 nucleotides are TGTGCCAGCAGCGGTGGTGCGGGGAACACTGAAGCTTTCTTT. Translated: CASSGGAGNTEAFF.

The J gene is TRBJ1-6, the V gene TRBV5-5; 12 nucleotides match TRBD1. CDR3 size: 16 residues. CDR1 is SGHKS, CDR2 YYEKEE, per germline (reference sequence). V trimming: 3 bases; J trimming: 9 bases; junction bases outside the gene matches: 7. The CDR3 bases are TGTGCCAGCAGCTGGGACAGGGGGCGAGGGGTTTCACCCCTCCACTTT. Translated, it gives CASSWDRGRGVSPLHF.

This clone occurred a few times. This chain joins TRBV5-4 and TRBJ2-1; D gene unclear. The CDR3 has 13 residues. The germline V gene has CDR1 SGHNT and CDR2 YYREEE (reference sequence). V lost 0 bases, J lost 6 bases, and 7 bases lay in between. In DNA, the CDR3 is TGTGCCAGCAGCTTGGCCTTGAGCAATGAGCAGTTCTTC. Translated: CASSLALSNEQFF. Combining the CDR3 with reference TRBV5-4 and TRBJ2-1 gives the whole variable domain ETGVTQSPTHLIKTRGQQVTLRCSSQSGHNTVSWYQQALGQGPQFIFQYYREEENGRGNFPPRFSGLQFPNYSSELNVNALELDDSALYLCASSLALSNEQFFGPGTRLTVL.

The chain uses TRBV7-2 and TRBJ1-4; the D gene is possibly TRBD1 (6 bases). This CDR3 is 16 amino acids long. The germline V and J ends were trimmed by 3 bases and 0 bases, with 11 bases remaining between them. The germline V gene encodes CDR1 SGHTA and CDR2 FQGNSA. The CDR3 loop is CASSLTGAATNEKLFF. The CDR3 coding sequence is TGTGCCAGCAGCTTGACAGGAGCCGCAACTAATGAAAAACTGTTTTTT. Full variable domain (remainder filled in from reference TRBV7-2 and TRBJ1-4): GAGVSQSPSNKVTEKGKDVELRCDPISGHTALYWYRQSLGQGLEFLIYFQGNSAPDKSGLPSDRFSAERTGGSVSTLTIQRTQQEDSAVYLCASSLTGAATNEKLFFGSGTQLSVL.

This chain uses TRBV5-1 with TRBJ2-5; the match to TRBD2 covers 8 bases. CDR3 length equals 15 residues. Germline V gene lookup returns CDR1 SGHRS and CDR2 YFSETQ. J lost 5 bases, V lost 2 bases, and 8 bases had no gene match. The CDR3 spells CASSLGGGPGETQYF. The CDR3 nucleotides read TGCGCCAGCAGCTTAGGCGGGGGGCCGGGGGAGACCCAGTACTTC.

V is TRBV3-1 (or the pseudogene TRBV3-2) and J is TRBJ2-7; the D gene is possibly TRBD1 (5 bases). The CDR3 totals 13 residues. V lost 4 bases and J 8 bases, leaving 15 bases between the germline ends. The germline V gene has CDR1 LGHDT and CDR2 YNNKEL (reference sequence). The CDR3 DNA reads TGTGCCAGCAGCCGAGATCGACAGACGCAGCAGTACTTC. Its protein product is CASSRDRQTQQYF.

This clone was detected once. The V call is TRBV9, the J call TRBJ1-2; the D gene is possibly TRBD1 (5 bases). V gave up 0 bases and J gave up 7 bases, with 13 bases separating them. Germline lookup yields CDR1 SGDLS and CDR2 YYNGEE. CDR3 length: 14 residues. The CDR3 sequence: CASSVVGGAGGYTF. Written as DNA, the CDR3 is TGTGCCAGCAGCGTAGTTGGAGGGGCGGGTGGCTACACCTTC.

The chain is built from TRBV27 and TRBJ2-1; 10 nucleotides align to TRBD2. Trimming took 6 bases from V and 4 from J; bases not matched to a gene: 9. Germline CDR1 is MNHEY and CDR2 is SMNVEV (reference sequence). This CDR3 has 16 residues. CDR3 DNA sequence: TGTGCCAGCAGGCCCACGCCTAGCGGGGGTTACAATGAGCAGTTCTTC. Translated, it gives CASRPTPSGGYNEQFF.

The CDR3 reads CASSNPGTVSTDTQYF. In DNA form, the CDR3 reads TGTGCCAGCAGCAACCCGGGGACAGTGAGCACAGATACGCAGTATTTT. The V and J genes are TRBV5-6 and TRBJ2-3; 7 nucleotides align to TRBD1. Germline V lookup: CDR1 SGHDT, CDR2 YYEEEE. This CDR3 region has 16 residues. Unmatched junction bases numbered 8, after V lost 4 bases and J lost 0 bases.

V and J are TRBV29-1 and TRBJ2-1; 7 bases match TRBD1. Trimming at V came to 4 bases and at J to 1 base, leaving 4 bases not matched to a gene. Germline loops: CDR1 SQVTM, CDR2 ANQGSEA. This CDR3 comprises 14 residues. The CDR3: CSVGETGSYNEQFF. The CDR3 DNA reads as TGCAGCGTTGGGGAGACAGGGTCCTACAATGAGCAGTTCTTC.